This is a list of T cell receptor beta chains from one sample in a study of cytotoxic CD8 clonotypes in ibrutinib-treated CLL. Only in-frame clones appear in the TCRdb table, and some are missing; sequencing was by immunoSEQ multiplex PCR. Altogether around 330,000 clones are present, around 66% being singletons, with the ten largest covering roughly 6.8%. Specimen: PBMCs, collected after 36 months of ibrutinib treatment. These receptors all come from a human donor with chronic lymphocytic leukemia. The CDR3 runs from the conserved cysteine through the conserved F or W. Fields, in order: D gene, clone size, J gene, V gene, CDR3 length, CDR3 protein, CDR3 DNA. The D gene is left open where the match is weak. Size is stated for part of the rows, as once, few or many counts, or as a class when the clone is expanded.

.	.	TRBJ2-7	TRBV6-5	15	CASSYSRGLGYEQYF	TGTGCCAGCAGTTACTCTAGGGGTTTGGGCTACGAGCAGTACTTC
.	.	TRBJ2-7	TRBV18	12	CASSPGFYEQYF	TGTGCCAGCTCACCGGGTTTCTACGAGCAGTACTTC
TRBD1	few	TRBJ2-7	TRBV4-3	16	CASSQDPTGRNYEQYF	TGCGCCAGCAGCCAAGATCCGACAGGGAGAAACTACGAGCAGTACTTC
TRBD2	.	TRBJ2-7	TRBV28	17	CASSSLHSGRIPYEQYF	TGTGCCAGCAGTTCCCTACATAGCGGGAGAATTCCCTACGAGCAGTACTTC
TRBD2	.	TRBJ2-7	TRBV27	18	CASSLGLAGGSLLYEQYF	TGTGCCAGCAGTTTAGGACTAGCGGGGGGCTCATTACTCTACGAGCAGTACTTC
TRBD2	.	TRBJ2-7	TRBV29-1	12	CSAGEGLYEQYF	TGCAGCGCCGGGGAGGGGCTCTACGAGCAGTACTTC
TRBD2	.	TRBJ2-1	TRBV4-3	17	CASSQASGRLSYNEQFF	TGCGCCAGCAGCCAAGCTAGCGGGAGGCTCTCCTACAATGAGCAGTTCTTC
.	.	TRBJ2-7	TRBV29-1	13	CSVAEGRSYEQYF	TGCAGCGTTGCCGAGGGGAGGTCCTACGAGCAGTACTTC
.	.	TRBJ1-5	TRBV5-5	16	CASSLGAGRGDQPQHF	TGTGCCAGCAGCTTGGGGGCGGGGAGGGGTGATCAGCCCCAGCATTTT
.	.	TRBJ1-5	TRBV25-1	14	CASSAQYSNQPQHF	TGTGCCAGCAGTGCCCAGTATAGCAATCAGCCCCAGCATTTT
.	few	TRBJ1-2	TRBV9	14	CASSVESPRGGYTF	TGTGCCAGCAGCGTAGAATCCCCCCGAGGGGGCTACACCTTC
.	.	TRBJ1-2	TRBV5-4	13	CASGPPGHYGYTF	TGTGCCAGCGGTCCACCCGGACACTATGGCTACACCTTC
.	.	TRBJ2-7	TRBV29-1	13	CSVDLDSSYEQYF	TGCAGCGTTGATTTGGACAGCTCCTACGAGCAGTACTTC
.	once	TRBJ2-6	TRBV2	15	CASMRISSGANVLTF	TGTGCCAGCATGCGGATAAGCTCTGGGGCCAACGTCCTGACTTTC
.	.	TRBJ2-5	TRBV7-2	14	CASSLYREQETQYF	TGTGCCAGCAGCTTATACAGGGAACAAGAGACCCAGTACTTC
TRBD1	once	TRBJ1-4	TRBV6-9	16	CASSYVGQGANEKLFF	TGTGCCAGCAGTTATGTTGGACAGGGGGCTAATGAAAAACTGTTTTTT
.	.	TRBJ2-2	TRBV10-3	13	CAAEDREGGELFF	TGTGCCGCCGAGGACAGGGAGGGCGGGGAGCTGTTTTTT
TRBD2	.	TRBJ2-5	TRBV11-2	17	CASSFRASGRGGETQYF	TGTGCCAGCAGCTTTCGTGCTAGCGGGAGGGGGGGAGAGACCCAGTACTTC
.	once	TRBJ1-1	TRBV6-5	14	CASSFESGRGEAFF	TGTGCCAGCAGTTTTGAGTCGGGGCGAGGTGAAGCTTTCTTT
.	once	TRBJ2-7	TRBV29-1	17	CSVEIRTGTGMVSEQYF	TGCAGCGTTGAGATCCGGACCGGTACAGGGATGGTCTCCGAGCAGTACTTC
.	.	TRBJ2-1	TRBV5-1	16	CASSLRGPGLGNEQFF	TGCGCCAGCAGCTTGAGAGGGCCAGGGTTGGGCAATGAGCAGTTCTTC
TRBD2	.	TRBJ2-5	TRBV4-1	18	CASSPGGGGGRDPGTQYF	TGCGCCAGCAGCCCGGGAGGCGGGGGAGGAAGAGACCCAGGGACCCAGTACTTC
.	.	TRBJ2-5	TRBV27	13	CASSYDWRGTQYF	TGTGCCAGCAGTTATGACTGGAGGGGGACCCAGTACTTC
.	.	TRBJ2-5	TRBV11-2	14	CASTATRGSGTQYF	TGTGCCAGCACCGCAACTCGGGGGAGCGGGACCCAGTACTTC
.	.	TRBJ2-2	TRBV7-9	13	CASSSYLAGELFF	TGTGCCAGCAGCTCCTATTTAGCCGGGGAGCTGTTTTTT
TRBD1	few	TRBJ1-5	TRBV19	16	CASSSDRGSGNQPQHF	TGTGCCAGTAGTAGTGACAGGGGTTCGGGCAATCAGCCCCAGCATTTT
.	once	TRBJ2-5	TRBV27	13	CASSELGQETQYF	TGTGCCAGCTCCGAGTTGGGCCAAGAGACCCAGTACTTC
.	.	TRBJ1-3	TRBV9	10	CASSGNTIYF	TGTGCCAGCAGCGGGAACACCATATATTTT
TRBD2	.	TRBJ2-7	TRBV15	16	CATSREASGSSYEQYF	TGTGCCACCAGCAGAGAAGCTAGCGGGAGTTCCTACGAGCAGTACTTC
.	.	TRBJ1-3	TRBV19	16	CASSIPRTVPPHTIYF	TGTGCCAGTAGTATTCCGCGGACAGTACCCCCACACACCATATATTTT
.	.	TRBJ1-5	TRBV28	13	CASTIQGGQPQHF	TGTGCCAGCACCATCCAGGGAGGCCAGCCCCAGCATTTT
TRBD2	few	TRBJ2-3	TRBV2	14	CASRRGANTDTQYF	TGTGCCAGCAGGCGGGGGGCCAACACAGATACGCAGTATTTT
.	few	TRBJ1-1	TRBV7-8	14	CASSTGPAGTEAFF	TGTGCCAGCAGCACGGGTCCAGCGGGCACTGAAGCTTTCTTT
.	.	TRBJ2-3	TRBV5-4	17	CASSLPGRRSTTDTQYF	TGTGCCAGCAGCTTGCCGGGACGTAGGTCCACCACAGATACGCAGTATTTT
TRBD1	few	TRBJ2-5	TRBV4-1	15	CASSQLQGGVGTQYF	TGCGCCAGCAGCCAACTACAGGGGGGTGTGGGGACCCAGTACTTC
.	.	TRBJ1-1	TRBV6-5	12	CASSPDRTEAFF	TGTGCCAGCAGCCCGGACAGAACTGAAGCTTTCTTT